These T cell receptor beta chains were read from a single sample in a study of T cell changes during pregnancy in multiple sclerosis. Method: immunoSEQ multiplex PCR; TCRdb's copy keeps in-frame clones and lacks some. The sample has roughly 110,000 clones, 92% seen once. Sample: peripheral blood, taken in the third trimester of pregnancy. The receptors originated from a female donor in good health, enrolled as a control in a pregnancy study. Both conserved end residues are part of each CDR3. Each record gives: clone size, J gene, D gene, V gene, CDR3 DNA, CDR3 protein. The D gene is left open where the match is weak. Size is stated for part of the rows, as once, few or many counts, or as a class when the clone is expanded.

size: NA
J: TRBJ2-7
D: NA
V: TRBV4-2
DNA: TGTGCCAGCAGCCAAGATCCTGGAGGGGACCGCTCCTACGAGCAGTACTTC
CDR3: CASSQDPGGDRSYEQYF

size: NA
J: TRBJ2-7
D: TRBD1
V: TRBV6-1
DNA: TGTGCCAGCACCCGACAGGGAGTAGGCTACGAGCAGTACTTC
CDR3: CASTRQGVGYEQYF

size: once
J: TRBJ1-3
D: TRBD1
V: TRBV10-3
DNA: TGTGCCATCAGCCAGGACAGGGACCACACCATATATTTT
CDR3: CAISQDRDHTIYF

size: NA
J: TRBJ1-5
D: NA
V: TRBV19
DNA: TGTGCCAGTAGCACTACAGGGAACGGGCAGCCCCAGCATTTT
CDR3: CASSTTGNGQPQHF

size: NA
J: TRBJ2-6
D: TRBD1
V: TRBV7-2
DNA: TGTGCCAGCACCCTGATGGGACAGGGTTTGGGAGGGGCCAACGTCCTGACTTTC
CDR3: CASTLMGQGLGGANVLTF

size: NA
J: TRBJ2-7
D: NA
V: TRBV5-6
DNA: TGTGCCAGCAGCTTGGCTAGGAACGAGCAGTACTTC
CDR3: CASSLARNEQYF

size: NA
J: TRBJ1-1
D: TRBD1
V: TRBV7-9
DNA: TGTGCCAGCATGGGACAGGGGGCAACTGAAGCTTTCTTT
CDR3: CASMGQGATEAFF

size: NA
J: TRBJ2-5
D: NA
V: TRBV11-2
DNA: TGTGCCAGCAGCTTAGAAAGAGGGGAGACCCAGTACTTC
CDR3: CASSLERGETQYF

size: once
J: TRBJ1-2
D: NA
V: TRBV18
DNA: TGTGCCAGCTCCTCCTCACAGGGTGGCGGCTATGGCTACACCTTC
CDR3: CASSSSQGGGYGYTF

size: NA
J: TRBJ1-2
D: NA
V: TRBV9
DNA: TGTGCCAGCAGCGGGAGATTCCCCGCAGGGGATGGCTACACCTTC
CDR3: CASSGRFPAGDGYTF

size: once
J: TRBJ1-1
D: NA
V: TRBV5-5
DNA: TGTGCCAGCAGCTTGTACAGGAACACTGAAGCTTTCTTT
CDR3: CASSLYRNTEAFF

size: once
J: TRBJ2-3
D: NA
V: TRBV7-8
DNA: TGTGCCAGCAGCCAACTTGGGGGGGCCGCAGATACGCAGTATTTT
CDR3: CASSQLGGAADTQYF

size: NA
J: TRBJ2-5
D: TRBD1
V: TRBV5-6
DNA: TGTGCCAGCAGATCCGAGACAGGGTTCCAAGAGACCCAGTACTTC
CDR3: CASRSETGFQETQYF

size: NA
J: TRBJ2-2
D: NA
V: TRBV9
DNA: TGTGCCAGCAGCGCCGTATTGAACACCGGGGAGCTGTTTTTT
CDR3: CASSAVLNTGELFF

size: once
J: TRBJ1-5
D: NA
V: TRBV6-1
DNA: TGTGCCAGCAAGACGGGAACTTATAGCAATCAGCCCCAGCATTTT
CDR3: CASKTGTYSNQPQHF

size: NA
J: TRBJ2-2
D: TRBD1
V: TRBV29-1
DNA: TGCAGCGTTGGGACAGGGGACCGGGAGCTGTTTTTT
CDR3: CSVGTGDRELFF

size: once
J: TRBJ2-2
D: NA
V: TRBV7-2
DNA: TGTGCCAGCAGCCCGCATAGCCTCACGAACACCGGGGAGCTGTTTTTT
CDR3: CASSPHSLTNTGELFF

size: once
J: TRBJ1-2
D: TRBD1
V: TRBV9
DNA: TGTGCCAGCAGCGTATCCCAACTGACAGGGTCGGACTATGGCTACACCTTC
CDR3: CASSVSQLTGSDYGYTF

size: few
J: TRBJ1-1
D: NA
V: TRBV7-3
DNA: TGTGCCAGCAGCTGGGCTGGGAACACTGAAGCTTTCTTT
CDR3: CASSWAGNTEAFF

size: NA
J: TRBJ1-2
D: NA
V: TRBV30
DNA: TGTGCCTGGAGCGACAGGTTCAAAACCTTC
CDR3: CAWSDRFKTF

size: NA
J: TRBJ1-5
D: NA
V: TRBV30
DNA: TGTGCCTGGAGTACGACAGGAGGTCAGCCCCAGCATTTT
CDR3: CAWSTTGGQPQHF

size: NA
J: TRBJ2-1
D: TRBD2
V: TRBV5-1
DNA: TGCGCCAGCAGCCCGGGAGGGACGCAAAGATACAATGAGCAGTTCTTC
CDR3: CASSPGGTQRYNEQFF

size: NA
J: TRBJ1-3
D: NA
V: TRBV4-2
DNA: TGTGCCAGCAGCCAAGATCAGGGGAGCTCTGGAAACACCATATATTTT
CDR3: CASSQDQGSSGNTIYF

size: NA
J: TRBJ1-1
D: NA
V: TRBV5-1
DNA: TGCGCCAGCAGCTTGGATGGCAGGGTTAGGGGCACTGAAGCTTTCTTT
CDR3: CASSLDGRVRGTEAFF

size: NA
J: TRBJ1-2
D: NA
V: TRBV5-1
DNA: TGCGCCAGCAGCTTGGGAGGGGGGGACGGCGGCTACACCTTC
CDR3: CASSLGGGDGGYTF

size: NA
J: TRBJ2-1
D: TRBD2
V: TRBV12-5
DNA: TGTGCTAGTGACATCCAAATCCACGGCGGGGGGGTGGCTAATGAGCAGTTCTTC
CDR3: CASDIQIHGGGVANEQFF

size: NA
J: TRBJ1-3
D: TRBD1
V: TRBV30
DNA: TGTGCCTGGAGTGCGGGACAGGGCGTGATGAACACCATATATTTT
CDR3: CAWSAGQGVMNTIYF

size: once
J: TRBJ2-3
D: NA
V: TRBV6-6
DNA: TGTGCCAGCAACTCCCTCGTTGTTCGAGATACGCAGTATTTT
CDR3: CASNSLVVRDTQYF